The source of this TCR beta chain is a study of OX40 agonist ivuxolimab in advanced cancers. Background on the study: In this cohort, patients received ivuxolimab, an agonistic anti-OX40 (CD134) antibody. Intravenous ivuxolimab at 0.01 to 10 mg/kg was given to patients every 2 weeks. General study points: The study found that CD8+ T cells averaged more expanded clones than CD4+.

Libraries were prepared by immunoSEQ multiplex PCR; TCRdb keeps only in-frame clonotypes and omits some of them. The table lists approximately 77,000 clones, approximately 92% of them singletons. Worth noting for this clone: Its cognate antigen is unknown.

The V end lost 5 bases, the J end lost 4 bases, and 8 bases lay between the germline ends. Looked up from germline, CDR1 is SGHNT and CDR2 is YENEEA. This CDR3 contains 12 residues. The chain joins TRBV11-3 to TRBJ2-5; D remains ambiguous. The sequence was obtained from an adult with an advanced solid tumor such as melanoma, head and neck, liver or kidney cancer. The material was CD4+ or CD8+ T cells sorted from blood, obtained in a trial of the OX40 agonist ivuxolimab. The CDR3 DNA reads as TGTGCCAGCAGCCCTCGAGTAGAGACCCAGTACTTC. It specifies CASSPRVETQYF.